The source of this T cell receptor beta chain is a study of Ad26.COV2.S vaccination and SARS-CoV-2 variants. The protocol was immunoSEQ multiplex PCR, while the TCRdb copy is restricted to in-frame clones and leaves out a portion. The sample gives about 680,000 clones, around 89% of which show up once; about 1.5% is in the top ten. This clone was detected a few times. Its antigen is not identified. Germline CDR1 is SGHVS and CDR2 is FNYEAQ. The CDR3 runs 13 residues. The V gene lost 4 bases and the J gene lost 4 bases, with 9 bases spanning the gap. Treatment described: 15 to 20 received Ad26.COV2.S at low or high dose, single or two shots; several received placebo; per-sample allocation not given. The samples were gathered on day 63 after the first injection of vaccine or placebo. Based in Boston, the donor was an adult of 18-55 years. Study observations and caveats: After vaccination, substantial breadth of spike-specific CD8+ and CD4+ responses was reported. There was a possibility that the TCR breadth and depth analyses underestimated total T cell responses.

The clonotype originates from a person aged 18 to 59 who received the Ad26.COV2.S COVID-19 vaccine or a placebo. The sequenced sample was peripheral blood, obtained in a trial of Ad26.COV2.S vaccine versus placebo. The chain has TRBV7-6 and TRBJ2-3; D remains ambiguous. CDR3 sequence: CASSSRSADTQYF. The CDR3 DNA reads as TGTGCCAGCAGCTCAAGGTCGGCAGATACGCAGTATTTT. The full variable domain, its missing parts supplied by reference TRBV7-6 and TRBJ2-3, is GAGVSQSPRYKVTKRGQDVALRCDPISGHVSLYWYRQALGQGPEFLTYFNYEAQQDKSGLPNDRFSAERPEGSISTLTIQRTEQRDSAMYRCASSSRSADTQYFGPGTRLTVL.